These T cell receptor beta chains were read from a single sample in a study of OX40 agonist ivuxolimab in advanced cancers. Sequencing was performed with immunoSEQ multiplex PCR; in TCRdb, only in-frame clones are kept and a portion is missing. The table shows around 71,000 clones, with roughly nine tenths occurring only once. This material consisted of CD4+ or CD8+ T cells sorted from blood, taken in a trial of the OX40 agonist ivuxolimab. The receptor source for this set is an adult with an advanced solid tumor such as melanoma, head and neck, liver or kidney cancer. CDR3s include the opening cysteine and the closing phenylalanine or tryptophan. D genes are given only for firm matches. For some rows the clone size is stated as once, few or many, or as a class when expanded; others skip it.

length: 13
D: .
size: once
V: TRBV7-2
J: TRBJ1-2
CDR3: CASSYTGNYGYTF
DNA: TGTGCCAGCAGCTATACAGGGAACTATGGCTACACCTTC

length: 17
D: TRBD1
size: .
V: TRBV4-1
J: TRBJ2-5
CDR3: CASSQDSQGAPWETQYF
DNA: TGCGCCAGCAGCCAAGATAGCCAGGGGGCGCCTTGGGAGACCCAGTACTTC

length: 14
D: .
size: few
V: TRBV11-3
J: TRBJ2-7
CDR3: CASSPRDASYEQYF
DNA: TGTGCCAGCAGCCCCAGGGACGCCTCCTACGAGCAGTACTTC

length: 13
D: .
size: few
V: TRBV5-4
J: TRBJ1-1
CDR3: CASSLEWNTEAFF
DNA: TGTGCCAGCAGCTTGGAGTGGAACACTGAAGCTTTCTTT

length: 10
D: .
size: .
V: TRBV28
J: TRBJ2-7
CDR3: CASSFREQYF
DNA: TGTGCCAGCAGTTTCCGTGAGCAGTACTTC

length: 16
D: TRBD2
size: .
V: TRBV6-5
J: TRBJ2-6
CDR3: CASSYLAGPGANVLTF
DNA: TGTGCCAGCAGTTACTTAGCGGGTCCCGGGGCCAACGTCCTGACTTTC

length: 13
D: .
size: few
V: TRBV7-9
J: TRBJ1-2
CDR3: CASSLDGGGGYTF
DNA: TGTGCCAGCAGCTTAGACGGCGGGGGCGGCTACACCTTC

length: 14
D: .
size: .
V: TRBV19
J: TRBJ1-1
CDR3: CVTGATSGTTEAFF
DNA: TGTGTAACGGGGGCAACGAGCGGGACAACTGAAGCTTTCTTT

length: 14
D: .
size: .
V: TRBV5-1
J: TRBJ2-7
CDR3: CASRKGKELYEQYF
DNA: TGCGCCAGCAGGAAGGGGAAGGAGCTTTACGAGCAGTACTTC

length: 16
D: .
size: .
V: TRBV9
J: TRBJ1-6
CDR3: CASSVGSSGYNSPLHF
DNA: TGTGCCAGCAGCGTAGGTAGCAGTGGCTATAATTCACCCCTCCACTTT

length: 15
D: TRBD1
size: .
V: TRBV19
J: TRBJ1-4
CDR3: CASSPDRDSVEKLFF
DNA: TGTGCCAGTAGCCCTGACAGGGATTCGGTTGAAAAACTGTTTTTT

length: 14
D: .
size: .
V: TRBV28
J: TRBJ1-1
CDR3: CASSGSGLNTEAFF
DNA: TGTGCCAGCAGTGGTTCCGGTCTCAACACTGAAGCTTTCTTT

length: 14
D: .
size: .
V: TRBV18
J: TRBJ1-5
CDR3: CASSPRQNNQPQHF
DNA: TGTGCCAGCTCACCAAGACAGAACAATCAGCCCCAGCATTTT

length: 12
D: .
size: .
V: TRBV5-4
J: TRBJ1-1
CDR3: CASSLRNTEAFF
DNA: TGTGCCAGCAGCTTGAGGAACACTGAAGCTTTCTTT

length: 16
D: TRBD1
size: .
V: TRBV5-1
J: TRBJ2-5
CDR3: CASSLVGQALAETQYF
DNA: TGCGCCAGCAGCTTGGTGGGACAGGCTTTGGCGGAGACCCAGTACTTC

length: 13
D: .
size: .
V: TRBV19
J: TRBJ1-2
CDR3: CASSFTAGYGYTF
DNA: TGTGCCAGTAGTTTTACGGCTGGCTATGGCTACACCTTC

length: 15
D: TRBD1
size: .
V: TRBV14
J: TRBJ1-1
CDR3: CASSQIQGSNTEAFF
DNA: TGTGCCAGCAGCCAAATACAGGGGTCAAACACTGAAGCTTTCTTT

length: 12
D: TRBD1
size: .
V: TRBV7-9
J: TRBJ2-7
CDR3: CASSRDRDEQYF
DNA: TGTGCCAGCAGCCGAGACAGGGACGAGCAGTACTTC

length: 14
D: TRBD2
size: few
V: TRBV5-4
J: TRBJ2-7
CDR3: CASSLTGGPREQYF
DNA: TGTGCCAGCAGCTTAACGGGAGGGCCGAGAGAGCAGTACTTC

length: 14
D: .
size: .
V: TRBV28
J: TRBJ1-6
CDR3: CASSLRQGNSPLHF
DNA: TGTGCCAGCAGTTTACGGCAGGGTAATTCACCCCTCCACTTT

length: 20
D: .
size: .
V: TRBV5-1
J: TRBJ1-4
CDR3: CASSLAEGTRLFATNEKLFF
DNA: TGCGCCAGCAGCTTGGCCGAGGGGACAAGGCTATTCGCAACTAATGAAAAACTGTTTTTT

length: 15
D: TRBD1
size: .
V: TRBV11-3
J: TRBJ1-3
CDR3: CATPTGMCCWNTIYF
DNA: TGTGCCACCCCGACAGGGATGTGTTGTTGGAACACCATATATTTT

length: 15
D: TRBD2
size: .
V: TRBV9
J: TRBJ2-5
CDR3: CASSVGVAGGETQYF
DNA: TGTGCCAGCAGCGTAGGGGTCGCGGGAGGGGAGACCCAGTACTTC

length: 15
D: .
size: .
V: TRBV10-3
J: TRBJ1-5
CDR3: CAISESGRGNQPQHF
DNA: TGTGCCATCAGTGAGTCGGGAAGGGGGAATCAGCCCCAGCATTTT

length: 11
D: .
size: .
V: TRBV7-8
J: TRBJ2-5
CDR3: CASSLMETQYF
DNA: TGTGCCAGCAGCTTAATGGAGACCCAGTACTTC